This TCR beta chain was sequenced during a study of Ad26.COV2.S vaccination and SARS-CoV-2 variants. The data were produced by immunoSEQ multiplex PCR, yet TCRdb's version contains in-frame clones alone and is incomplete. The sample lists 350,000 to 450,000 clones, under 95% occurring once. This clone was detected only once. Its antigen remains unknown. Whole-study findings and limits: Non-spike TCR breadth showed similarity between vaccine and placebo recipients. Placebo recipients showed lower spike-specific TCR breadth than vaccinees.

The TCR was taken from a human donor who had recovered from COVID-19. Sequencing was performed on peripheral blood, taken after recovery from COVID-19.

The CDR3 DNA reads as TGTGCCAGCAGCGCCGGCGTACTAGCTGGACACAATGAGCAGTTCTTC. It translates to CASSAGVLAGHNEQFF. The genes are TRBV5-4 and TRBJ2-1, with a possible D match to TRBD2 (6 bases). V lost 4 bases and J 5 bases, leaving 19 bases between the germline ends. Germline V lookup: CDR1 SGHNT, CDR2 YYREEE (reference sequence). There are 16 residues in the CDR3.